These 27 T cell receptor beta chains were all obtained from the same sample, sequenced in a study of beta chain features in type 1 diabetes. The study reverse transcribed the entire isolated RNA, so it sequenced expressed TCRB transcripts. Method: immunoSEQ multiplex PCR; TCRdb's copy keeps in-frame clones and lacks some. The sample shows 500,000 to 700,000 clones, about 16% of them seen only once. Specimen: naive CD4+ T cells from blood. Receptors were obtained from a man aged 18-30 years in good health.

This sequence joins TRBV2 and TRBJ2-5, with D possibly TRBD1 on 5 matching bases. Trimming cost V 8 bases and J 1 base, with 17 bases left between them. The CDR3 has 15 amino acids. Looked up from germline, CDR1 is SNHLY and CDR2 is FYNNEI. CDR3 sequence reads: CASYPGRWGQETQYF. The CDR3 DNA sequence: TGTGCCAGCTATCCAGGGCGGTGGGGCCAAGAGACCCAGTACTTC.

This clone was counted between two and nine times. This chain connects TRBV4-3 to TRBJ2-4, with D possibly being TRBD1 (5 bases). The CDR3 sequence is 15 residues long. V was trimmed by 3 bases and J by 4 bases, leaving 13 bases between them. Germline V gene sequence: CDR1 LGHNA, CDR2 YSLEER. The CDR3 nucleotides read TGCGCCAGCAGCCACGTTGACAGAGATAAAAACATTCAGTACTTC. Its protein is CASSHVDRDKNIQYF.

The chain employs TRBV18 and TRBJ2-3; 10 nucleotides match TRBD2. V was pared by 3 bases and J by 4 bases, with 13 bases of the junction left unmatched. From germline, CDR1 is KGHSH and CDR2 LQKENI. CDR3 length: 18 residues. DNA for the CDR3: TGTGCCAGCTCACCCGTCAAGGGCCTAGCGGGAGATGCAGATACGCAGTATTTT. The encoded protein is CASSPVKGLAGDADTQYF.

In this sample, this clone turned up a few times. The V and J genes are TRBV15 and TRBJ2-3; D gene ambiguous. Germline CDR1 is LNHNV and CDR2 is YYDKDF (reference sequence). The CDR3 is 14 residues long. V was shortened by 0 bases and J by 2 bases, with 6 bases between the two germline ends. The CDR3 DNA reads as TGTGCCACCAGCAGAGATCCTTACACAGATACGCAGTATTTT. Residues: CATSRDPYTDTQYF. Full variable domain (remainder filled in from reference TRBV15 and TRBJ2-3): DAMVIQNPRYQVTQFGKPVTLSCSQTLNHNVMYWYQQKSSQAPKLLFHYYDKDFNNEADTPDNFQSRRPNTSFCFLDIRSPGLGDTAMYLCATSRDPYTDTQYFGPGTRLTVL.

There are a few counts of this clone. This sequence joins TRBV15 and TRBJ1-3; no clear D gene. Germline CDR1 and CDR2: LNHNV and YYDKDF (reference sequence). The CDR3 length is 16 residues. Trimming shortened V by 0 bases and J by 4 bases, and 13 bases separated the two germline ends. In DNA, the CDR3 is TGTGCCACCAGCAGAGATCCAGCCGGTGCCGGAAACACCATATATTTT. Translation: CATSRDPAGAGNTIYF.

This clone has more than one count but fewer than ten. The CDR3 nucleotides read TGTGCCAGCAGCCGCGGGGGCCTCGGGGACGAGCAGTACTTC. It translates to CASSRGGLGDEQYF. The chain recombines TRBV11-2 with TRBJ2-7; a possible D gene is TRBD2 (7 bases). Deletions cut 5 bases from V and 5 bases from J, with 16 bases between. The germline V gene encodes CDR1 SGHAT and CDR2 FQNNGV. The CDR3 has 14 amino acids.

This clone was picked up a small number of times. The chain recombines TRBV5-1 with TRBJ2-7; 12 nucleotides agree with TRBD2. CDR3 size: 14 residues. Germline V CDR1 and CDR2: SGHRS, YFSETQ. Losses at the gene ends were 0 bases for V and 8 bases for J; bases not matched to a gene: 3. The CDR3 here is CASSLVLAGGQQYF. Written as DNA, the CDR3 is TGCGCCAGCAGCTTGGTACTAGCGGGGGGTCAGCAGTACTTC. Variable domain in full (rest from reference TRBV5-1 and TRBJ2-7): KAGVTQTPRYLIKTRGQQVTLSCSPISGHRSVSWYQQTPGQGLQFLFEYFSETQRNKGNFPGRFSGRQFSNSRSEMNVSTLELGDSALYLCASSLVLAGGQQYFGPGTRLTVT.

There are a few counts of this clone. CDR3 region: CASSLGWKPQHF. In DNA form, the CDR3 reads TGTGCCAGCAGCTTAGGGTGGAAGCCCCAGCATTTT. This sequence joins TRBV7-6 and TRBJ1-5, with D uncertain. The CDR3 has 12 amino acids. CDR1 is SGHVS, CDR2 FNYEAQ, per germline. Trimming cost V 1 base and J 8 bases, with 6 bases left between them.

This clone was counted only a few times. V is TRBV7-2 and J is TRBJ1-5; D gene unclear. The CDR3 covers 14 residues. Germline V gives CDR1 SGHTA, CDR2 FQGNSA. The V end lost 2 bases, the J end lost 6 bases, and 11 bases lay between the germline ends. CDR3 nucleotide sequence: TGTGCCAGCAGCTTATCGGTTTCGAGTCAGCCCCAGCATTTT. Translating it yields CASSLSVSSQPQHF.

This clone was counted a few times. A read error may account for a junction end that differs from germline. The chain combines TRBV7-2 with TRBJ2-3; D is uncertain. Looked up from germline, CDR1 is SGHTA and CDR2 is FQGNSA. CDR3 length: 16 amino acids. In DNA form, the CDR3 reads TGTGCCAGCAGCTCCCAACTGAGCAGAGGCACAGATACGCGGTATTTT. Encoded protein: CASSSQLSRGTDTRYF.

V usage is TRBV5-6 and J usage is TRBJ2-7, with TRBD2 identical over 7 bases. The CDR3 loop spans 16 amino acids. Germline V gives CDR1 SGHDT, CDR2 YYEEEE. V lost 1 base, J lost 2 bases, and 9 bases stayed unmatched. The CDR3 protein is CASSLRLTGGTYEQYF. For the CDR3, the DNA is TGTGCCAGCAGCTTGCGGCTAACGGGAGGAACCTACGAGCAGTACTTC.

In this sample, this clone turned up a few times. The chain couples TRBV4-2 to TRBJ2-5; 8 nucleotides align to TRBD2. The length of the CDR3 is 15 residues. The V gene's germline CDR1 is LGHNA and CDR2 YNFKEQ. The trim removed 1 base at V and 5 bases at J, leaving 6 bases unmatched. The CDR3 loop is CASSQGGLAGETQYF. CDR3 coding DNA: TGTGCCAGCAGCCAAGGCGGACTAGCCGGGGAGACCCAGTACTTC.

This clone was counted between two and nine times. CDR3 in amino acids: CASSDPSNQPQHF. CDR3 sequence (DNA): TGTGCCAGTAGTGACCCGAGCAATCAGCCCCAGCATTTT. This chain uses TRBV19 with TRBJ1-5, with D unresolved. Trimming cost V 5 bases and J 1 base, with 6 bases left between them. CDR1 LNHDA and CDR2 SQIVND come from the germline V gene (reference sequence). This CDR3 has 13 residues. The full variable domain, its missing parts supplied by reference TRBV19 and TRBJ1-5, is DGGITQSPKYLFRKEGQNVTLSCEQNLNHDAMYWYRQDPGQGLRLIYYSQIVNDFQKGDIAEGYSVSREKKESFPLTVTSAQKNPTAFYLCASSDPSNQPQHFGDGTRLSIL.

The table lists this clone with a few counts. This chain connects TRBV6-1 to TRBJ1-2; D not certain. V was trimmed by 2 bases and J by 7 bases, leaving 20 bases between them. The CDR3 runs to 16 residues. Per germline, CDR1 MNHNS and CDR2 SASEGT. The CDR3 is CASSERALRPTGGYTF. The CDR3 DNA sequence: TGTGCCAGCAGTGAACGAGCGTTGCGGCCGACCGGTGGCTACACCTTC.

The CDR3 DNA is TGTGCCAGCAGTTCAGGGGTGGACTACGAGCAGTACTTC. It specifies CASSSGVDYEQYF. The chain carries TRBV6-4 and TRBJ2-7, with TRBD1 as a possible D gene (6 bases). Germline assignment: CDR1 MRHNA and CDR2 SNTAGT. The CDR3 is made up of 13 amino acids. V shed 5 bases and J shed 3 bases, with 11 bases lying between them.

This clone has just a few counts. The rearrangement links TRBV5-4 to TRBJ1-2; D gene unclear. CDR1 and CDR2 from the germline V gene are SGHNT and YYREEE (reference sequence). Trimming removed 5 bases from V and 0 bases from J, with 11 bases in between. This CDR3 comprises 14 residues. The CDR3 region is CASRRREANYGYTF. The CDR3 DNA follows: TGTGCCAGCAGAAGGCGTGAAGCTAACTATGGCTACACCTTC.

This clone was counted a few times. This sequence joins TRBV13 and TRBJ2-7; 9 bases are shared with TRBD2. The junction had 6 bases not matched to a gene; V was cut back by 5 bases and J by 1 base. In germline, CDR1 is PRHDT, CDR2 FYEKMQ (reference sequence). CDR3 length equals 15 residues. The CDR3 nucleotides read TGTGCCAGCAGCGCGACTAGCGGCCCTTCCTACGAGCAGTACTTC. This translates into CASSATSGPSYEQYF.

This clone was found a few times. The rearrangement links TRBV9 to TRBJ1-1; unclear D gene. The CDR3 runs to 13 residues. Trimming took 5 bases from V and 7 from J, leaving 15 bases between them. CDR1 and CDR2 (germline): SGDLS, YYNGEE. CDR3 sequence: CASSAAGRGEAFF. CDR3 DNA: TGTGCCAGCAGTGCTGCCGGACGGGGTGAAGCTTTCTTT.

The sample holds a few counts of this clone. The chain is built from TRBV28 and TRBJ1-1, with D tentatively TRBD1 (5 bases). Germline assignment: CDR1 MDHEN and CDR2 SYDVKM. The CDR3 sequence is 14 residues long. Trimming removed 2 bases at V and 4 bases at J, with 11 bases between. CDR3 coding DNA: TGTGCCAGCAGTTTAGGAGGGGTGGGCACTGAAGCTTTCTTT. As protein: CASSLGGVGTEAFF.

This clone was detected a few times. This chain links TRBV6-5 with TRBJ2-7, with 9 bases aligning to TRBD1. The CDR3 length is 14 residues. J was trimmed by 5 bases and V by 6 bases; bases with no gene match: 8. Germline V CDR1 and CDR2: MNHEY, SVGAGI. CDR3 loop: CASSRPGQGDEQYF. The CDR3 bases are TGTGCCAGCAGCCGCCCGGGACAGGGAGACGAGCAGTACTTC.

The V gene is TRBV30, the J gene TRBJ1-2; D unclear. Germline CDR1 and CDR2: GTSNPN and SVGIG (reference sequence). The CDR3 is made up of 12 amino acids. The germline V and J ends were trimmed by 1 base and 13 bases, with 16 bases remaining between them. The CDR3 DNA reads TGTGCCTGGAGTGCCCTAGACACAGTAGTCACCTTC. This codes for CAWSALDTVVTF.

The genes are TRBV5-1 and TRBJ1-1; 9 bases map to TRBD1. Per germline, CDR1 SGHRS and CDR2 YFSETQ. This CDR3 has 14 residues. The trim removed 5 bases at V and 6 bases at J, leaving 8 bases unmatched. For the CDR3, the DNA is TGCGCCAGCAGTCGGACAGGGGCTCATGCTGAAGCTTTCTTT. Its translation is CASSRTGAHAEAFF.

The chain couples TRBV30 to TRBJ2-2; TRBD1 might be the D (6 bases). The germline V gene has CDR1 GTSNPN and CDR2 SVGIG (reference sequence). V was clipped by 2 bases and J by 6 bases, with 10 bases between them. The CDR3 is 13 amino acids. The DNA of the CDR3 is TGTGCCTGGAGTCAACAGGGCGCCGGGGAGCTGTTTTTT. This codes for CAWSQQGAGELFF.

The rearrangement joins TRBV19 to TRBJ2-5; 9 bases align to TRBD1. The CDR3 consists of 16 residues. Germline CDR1 is LNHDA and CDR2 is SQIVND (reference sequence). The junction had 11 bases not matched to a gene; V was cut back by 5 bases and J by 4 bases. The CDR3 region has the DNA TGTGCCAGTAGTGCACGGACAGGGGTTCTTAGAGAGACCCAGTACTTC. This translates into CASSARTGVLRETQYF.

This clone was found a few times. This sequence joins TRBV7-2 and TRBJ1-2, with D unresolved. The CDR3 is 13 amino acids. Germline assignment: CDR1 SGHTA and CDR2 FQGNSA. V was cut by 3 bases and J by 4 bases, with 9 bases left in between. The CDR3, as DNA: TGTGCCAGCAGCTTTGGACTGGTCTATGGCTACACCTTC. Protein sequence: CASSFGLVYGYTF.

This chain uses TRBV5-4 with TRBJ2-1; 7 positions match TRBD1. Germline-derived CDR1 and CDR2 are SGHNT and YYREEE (reference sequence). The CDR3 is made up of 12 amino acids. The ends lost 2 bases at V and 9 bases at J; junction bases unmatched: 2. The CDR3 coding sequence is TGTGCCAGCAGCTTAAGACAGGGTGAGCAGTTCTTC. Its protein product is CASSLRQGEQFF.

CDR3 nucleotides: TGTGCCAGCAGAGCTAGCGGGAGTATCACAGATACGCAGTATTTT. It translates to CASRASGSITDTQYF. The rearrangement joins TRBV6-1 to TRBJ2-3; 10 bases match TRBD2. The CDR3 has 15 residues. Germline assignment: CDR1 MNHNS and CDR2 SASEGT. Trimming at V came to 6 bases and at J to 2 bases, leaving 5 bases not matched to a gene.